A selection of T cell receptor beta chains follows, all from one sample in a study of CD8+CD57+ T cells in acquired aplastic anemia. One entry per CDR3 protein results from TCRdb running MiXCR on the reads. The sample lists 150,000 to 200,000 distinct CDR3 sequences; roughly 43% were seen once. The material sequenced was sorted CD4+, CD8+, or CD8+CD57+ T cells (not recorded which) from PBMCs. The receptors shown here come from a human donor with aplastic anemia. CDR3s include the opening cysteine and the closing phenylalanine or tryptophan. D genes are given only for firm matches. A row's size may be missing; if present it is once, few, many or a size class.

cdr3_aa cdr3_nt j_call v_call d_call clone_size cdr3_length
CSARLAGAFHDTQYF TGCAGTGCTCGTCTAGCGGGAGCCTTTCATGATACGCAGTATTTT TRBJ2-3 TRBV20-1 TRBD2 . 15
CAIRVGASGSANEQFF TGTGCCATCAGGGTGGGGGCTAGCGGGAGTGCCAATGAGCAGTTCTTC TRBJ2-1 TRBV10-3 TRBD2 many 16
CASSPGGGRTDTQYF TGTGCCAGCAGCCCCGGGGGTGGACGCACAGATACGCAGTATTTT TRBJ2-3 TRBV3-1 . . 15
CATSETAGSTDTQYF TGTGCCACCAGTGAGACAGCGGGCAGCACAGATACGCAGTATTTT TRBJ2-3 TRBV24-1 . . 15
CSVEGRGTYNEQYF TGCAGCGTTGAAGGCAGGGGTACCTACAATGAGCAGTATTTT TRBJ2-3 TRBV29-1 . . 14
CASSYAQYF TGTGCCAGCAGTTACGCCCAGTACTTC TRBJ2-5 TRBV27 . many 9
CASRTRGLFF TGTGCCAGCAGAACCAGGGGGCTGTTTTTT TRBJ2-2 TRBV2 . . 10
CASSVELFF TGTGCCAGCAGTGTAGAGCTGTTTTTT TRBJ2-2 TRBV2 . . 9
CSASVGSTEAFF TGCAGTGCTAGCGTTGGGAGCACTGAAGCTTTCTTT TRBJ1-1 TRBV20-1 . many 12
CSASLPSGGGYEQYF TGCAGTGCGTCACTTCCTAGCGGGGGGGGCTACGAGCAGTACTTC TRBJ2-7 TRBV20-1 TRBD2 . 15
CASSPRDTSYEQYF TGTGCCAGCAGTCCCCGGGACACTTCCTACGAGCAGTACTTC TRBJ2-7 TRBV25-1 . many 14
CATSTHKGWTDTQYF TGTGCCACCAGCACCCACAAGGGGTGGACAGATACGCAGTATTTT TRBJ2-3 TRBV15 . . 15
CSATFGAPQFF . TRBJ2-1 TRBV20-1 . . 11
CASSLSLRGRQETQYF TGTGCCAGCAGCTTAAGTTTGAGGGGGCGGCAAGAGACCCAGTACTTC TRBJ2-5 TRBV7-2 TRBD1 many 16
CASSTGHLRGEQYF TGTGCCAGTAGTACGGGACACCTACGGGGCGAGCAGTACTTC TRBJ2-7 TRBV19 . . 14
CATMDTPYEQYF TGTGCCACCATGGACACTCCCTACGAGCAGTACTTC TRBJ2-7 TRBV19 . . 12
CASVETGGAGMDTQYF TGTGCCAGCGTCGAAACAGGGGGCGCAGGGATGGATACGCAGTATTTT TRBJ2-3 TRBV9 TRBD1 . 16
CSVERVETQYF TGCAGCGTTGAGAGGGTTGAGACCCAGTACTTC TRBJ2-5 TRBV29-1 . many 11
CASTQGVVDIQYF TGTGCCAGCACCCAAGGGGTTGTTGACATTCAGTACTTC TRBJ2-4 TRBV2 . . 13
CASSPRGRNEQFF TGTGCCAGCAGTCCTCGGGGCCGAAATGAGCAGTTCTTC TRBJ2-1 TRBV12-3/TRBV12-4 . many 13
CASSQTGGHIRTYEQYF TGTGCCAGCAGCCAAACTGGCGGTCACATTCGGACCTACGAGCAGTACTTC TRBJ2-7 TRBV14 . . 17
CAISDREETQYF TGTGCCATCAGTGATAGGGAAGAGACCCAGTACTTC TRBJ2-5 TRBV10-3 . once 12
CASSQEGMGYGYTF TGTGCCAGCAGCCAGGAGGGCATGGGGTATGGCTACACCTTC TRBJ1-2 TRBV4-2 . . 14
CSARDREFEQYF TGCAGTGCTAGAGACAGGGAGTTCGAGCAGTACTTC TRBJ2-7 TRBV20-1 . . 12